This is a list of T cell receptor beta chains from one sample in a study of OX40 agonist ivuxolimab in advanced cancers. Using immunoSEQ multiplex PCR, the repertoire was profiled, and TCRdb retains in-frame clones only, with some absent. The profile covers 55,000 to 85,000 clones, with approximately 90% appearing a single time and 7.6% taken by the ten largest. Material: CD4+ or CD8+ T cells sorted from blood, obtained in a trial of the OX40 agonist ivuxolimab. These receptors all come from an adult with an advanced solid tumor such as melanoma, head and neck, liver or kidney cancer. Both conserved end residues are part of each CDR3. D genes are given only for firm matches. Size tells how often a clone was seen (once, few, many) or the class of an expanded clone, and some rows leave it out.

d_call j_call v_call clone_size cdr3_nt cdr3_aa
- TRBJ2-4 TRBV2 - TGTGCCAGCAATAGCAGGGATCAGGGCAAAAACATTCAGTACTTC CASNSRDQGKNIQYF
- TRBJ2-7 TRBV6-5 few TGTGCCAGCAGCGCCGGGCTAGGAACCTACGAGCAGTACTTC CASSAGLGTYEQYF
- TRBJ2-7 TRBV29-1 once TGCAGCGTTGAGGCCAGGGGAGGAGGCTACGAGCAGTACTTC CSVEARGGGYEQYF
- TRBJ1-1 TRBV19 - TGTGCCAGTAGTATAGGAAACACTGAAGCTTTCTTT CASSIGNTEAFF
- TRBJ2-2 TRBV11-2 - TGTGCCAGCAGCCGTCAAACCGGGGAGCTGTTTTTT CASSRQTGELFF
- TRBJ1-1 TRBV19 - TGTGCCAGTAGTTCCGGCACTGAAGCTTTCTTT CASSSGTEAFF
TRBD1 TRBJ1-4 TRBV30 - TGTGCCTGGAGTGACCCGGACAGGGGTAATGAAAAACTGTTTTTT CAWSDPDRGNEKLFF
- TRBJ2-7 TRBV27 - TGTGCCAGCAGTTTACTGGGGCCTGAGGGGGGACTCTACGAGCAGTACTTC CASSLLGPEGGLYEQYF
- TRBJ2-3 TRBV10-3 - TGTGCCATCAGTGATGTGGACAGCACAGATACGCAGTATTTT CAISDVDSTDTQYF
- TRBJ2-5 TRBV9 - TGTGCCAGCAGCGTAGTGGGGGCACCCCAAGAGACCCAGTACTTC CASSVVGAPQETQYF
- TRBJ1-1 TRBV7-6 - TGTGCCAGCAGCTTAGCCCAGGGAGGTCTGAACACTGAAGCTTTCTTT CASSLAQGGLNTEAFF
- TRBJ1-1 TRBV2 once TGTGCCAGCAGTGAAGGCCGGACAGCCAGCGACACTGAAGCTTTCTTT CASSEGRTASDTEAFF
- TRBJ2-1 TRBV9 - TGTGCCAGCAGCGTAGTCACTGGGTTTGAGCAGTTCTTC CASSVVTGFEQFF
- TRBJ2-1 TRBV4-1 - TGCGCCAGCAGCCAAGATAGGCAGCCCTCCTACAATGAGCAGTTCTTC CASSQDRQPSYNEQFF
- TRBJ2-7 TRBV27 - TGTGCCAGCAGTTTATTGGCGGGGGACAGCACACACTACGAGCAGTACTTC CASSLLAGDSTHYEQYF
- TRBJ2-7 TRBV7-8 once TGTGCCAGCAGCTTGACCCAGGTGTACGAGCAGTACTTC CASSLTQVYEQYF
- TRBJ1-2 TRBV4-3 medium-sized TGCGCCAGCAGCCATTCTGCCCCGGGATTGGATGGCTACACCTTC CASSHSAPGLDGYTF
TRBD1 TRBJ2-1 TRBV27 - TGTGCCAGCAGCCTACACAGGGGGTCGAGCAATGAGCAGTTCTTC CASSLHRGSSNEQFF
- TRBJ2-1 TRBV5-1 - TGCGCCAGCACCCGGGGGAACAATGAGCAGTTCTTC CASTRGNNEQFF
- TRBJ2-5 TRBV9 once TGTGCCAGCAGCGTCGGATACCAGAGGGAGACCCAGTACTTC CASSVGYQRETQYF
- TRBJ2-7 TRBV9 - TGTGCCAGCAGCGTAGGCGGATCTTCCTACGAGCAGTACTTC CASSVGGSSYEQYF
- TRBJ1-6 TRBV10-3 few TGTGCCATCAGTGGGGTGAGACCCCTCCACTTT CAISGVRPLHF
TRBD2 TRBJ2-7 TRBV5-1 - TGCGCCAGCAGCGAGGGACTAGCGGACTACGAGCAGTACTTC CASSEGLADYEQYF
- TRBJ1-6 TRBV7-8 - TGTGCCAGCAGCTTAGGACAGAGAGATTCACCCCTCCACTTT CASSLGQRDSPLHF
- TRBJ1-2 TRBV6-5 once TGTGCCAGCAGTTACTCGACAGCCCATAATGGCTACACCTTC CASSYSTAHNGYTF